Shown below are 27 T cell receptor beta chains from a single sample sequenced in a study of T cells after posttransplantation cyclophosphamide. Busulfan-fludarabine conditioning, marrow transplant, and cyclophosphamide on days +3 and +4 were administered. TCRdb's copy holds only in-frame clones and misses some; the assay was immunoSEQ multiplex PCR. The data hold 12,000 or so clones, with about 82% observed a single time. Sample: PBMCs, taken after allogeneic stem cell transplant with posttransplant cyclophosphamide. The receptors come from a female patient between 50 and 59 years old who received an allogeneic stem cell transplant from a related donor, was CMV-positive, and had no GVHD. Some T cells may have originated in the graft donor.

The V gene is TRBV7-2, the J gene TRBJ1-1; TRBD1 matches 7 bases. The germline CDR1 and CDR2 sequences are SGHTA and FQGNSA. The CDR3 length is 14 residues. Losses at the gene ends were 3 bases for V and 5 bases for J; bases not matched to a gene: 6. CDR3 coding DNA: TGTGCCAGCAGCTTGGCCCAGGGGGTAACTGAAGCTTTCTTT. Translation gives CASSLAQGVTEAFF.

The chain combines TRBV7-3 with TRBJ1-5; no clear D. The germline gives CDR1 SGHTA, CDR2 FQGTGA. V was shortened by 5 bases and J by 15 bases, with 23 bases between the two germline ends. CDR3 length: 14 residues. CDR3 amino acids: CASSLNGGGGPTHF. Written as DNA, the CDR3 is TGTGCCAGCAGCCTTAATGGTGGAGGTGGTCCAACGCATTTT.

In its sample, this clone is large. This chain links TRBV5-4 with TRBJ1-3; D remains ambiguous. This CDR3 has 16 amino acids. V was pared by 0 bases and J by 2 bases, with 12 bases between. Germline V gives CDR1 SGHNT, CDR2 YYREEE (reference sequence). CDR3 in DNA: TGTGCCAGCAGCTTGGCCGGGAGGGTTACTGGAAACACCATATATTTT. This translates into CASSLAGRVTGNTIYF.

The rearrangement uses TRBV19 and TRBJ2-5; possibly TRBD2 for D (5 bases). Per the germline V gene, CDR1 is LNHDA and CDR2 is SQIVND (reference sequence). The length of the CDR3 is 16 residues. V was cut by 0 bases and J by 4 bases, with 15 bases left in between. CDR3 sequence reads: CASSIDGTGFLETQYF. The CDR3 region has the DNA TGTGCCAGTAGTATAGATGGTACGGGGTTCTTAGAGACCCAGTACTTC.

The genes are TRBV19 and TRBJ2-3; tentatively, D is TRBD1 (6 bases). The CDR3 runs to 16 residues. Germline loops: CDR1 LNHDA, CDR2 SQIVND (reference sequence). The V end was cut by 10 bases, the J end by 0 bases, with 20 bases between. The CDR3 is CAMPCSRGFSTDTQYF. CDR3 bases: TGTGCCATGCCGTGCTCAAGGGGGTTTAGCACAGATACGCAGTATTTT.

CDR3 DNA: TGTGCCAGTAGTATACGACAGAAGAGCATTTATGGCTACACCTTC. It translates to CASSIRQKSIYGYTF. The J gene is TRBJ1-2, the V gene TRBV19; perhaps TRBD1 as D (5 bases). In germline, CDR1 is LNHDA, CDR2 SQIVND (reference sequence). Trimming cost V 2 bases and J 5 bases, with 15 bases left between them. This CDR3 is built from 15 residues.

The chain links TRBV19 to TRBJ1-4; 9 positions agree with TRBD1. CDR1 and CDR2 (germline): LNHDA, SQIVND (reference sequence). The CDR3 loop spans 13 amino acids. V gave up 6 bases and J gave up 8 bases; unmatched junction bases: 4. The chain's CDR3 is CASRGDRDEKLFF. The CDR3, as DNA: TGTGCCAGTAGAGGGGACAGGGACGAAAAACTGTTTTTT.

This clone appeared once. This rearrangement joins TRBV7-2 to TRBJ2-2; D is perhaps TRBD2 (5 bases). V dropped 5 bases and J dropped 6 bases, with 10 bases sitting between them. The CDR3 length is 13 residues. Germline-derived CDR1 and CDR2 are SGHTA and FQGNSA. Here the CDR3 reads CASSLVRAGELFF. CDR3 sequence (DNA): TGTGCCAGCAGCCTAGTGAGGGCCGGGGAGCTGTTTTTT. Full variable domain (outside the CDR3, taken from reference TRBV7-2 and TRBJ2-2): GAGVSQSPSNKVTEKGKDVELRCDPISGHTALYWYRQSLGQGLEFLIYFQGNSAPDKSGLPSDRFSAERTGGSVSTLTIQRTQQEDSAVYLCASSLVRAGELFFGEGSRLTVL.

This clone was seen just once. The chain employs TRBV5-6 and TRBJ2-1, with D perhaps TRBD1 (5 bases). The CDR3 loop spans 17 amino acids. Trimming took off 0 bases at V and 4 bases at J, with 17 bases between the two ends. CDR1 is SGHDT and CDR2 is YYEEEE in the germline V gene. In DNA form, the CDR3 reads TGTGCCAGCAGCTTGGACTATCTCAGGGCCCCTTACAATGAGCAGTTCTTC. This gives the protein CASSLDYLRAPYNEQFF.

This chain links TRBV9 with TRBJ2-6, with D perhaps matching TRBD1 (6 bases). Germline values: CDR1 SGDLS, CDR2 YYNGEE. The CDR3 has 17 amino acids. Trimming left V 8 bases short and J 0 bases short, with 18 bases between. CDR3 amino acids: CASGGAGVNSGANVLTF. CDR3 nucleotide sequence: TGTGCCAGTGGGGGTGCAGGGGTCAACTCTGGGGCCAACGTCCTGACTTTC.

The chain employs TRBV10-3 and TRBJ2-5, with D possibly TRBD1 on 6 matching bases. The CDR3 contains 16 residues. CDR1 ENHRY and CDR2 SYGVKD come from the germline V gene. Trimming cost V 4 bases and J 0 bases, with 15 bases left between them. The CDR3 region is CAISGVSGEYQETQYF. The DNA for the CDR3 is TGTGCCATCAGTGGGGTTTCAGGGGAATACCAAGAGACCCAGTACTTC.

This chain joins TRBV5-1 and TRBJ2-5; the D gene is possibly TRBD2 (6 bases). Germline loops: CDR1 SGHRS, CDR2 YFSETQ. Trimming shortened V by 4 bases and J by 5 bases, and 18 bases separated the two germline ends. CDR3 size: 15 residues. The CDR3 DNA follows: TGCGCCAGCAGCCCAGGGACGGACTACCGGGAGACCCAGTACTTC. Protein: CASSPGTDYRETQYF.

V gene TRBV2 combines with J gene TRBJ2-3; no clear D. V lost 6 bases and J 2 bases, leaving 18 bases between the germline ends. The CDR3 sequence is 16 residues long. In germline, CDR1 is SNHLY, CDR2 FYNNEI. CDR3 nucleotide sequence: TGTGCCAGCAGCGCTCAGAGGTTCTCGCACACAGATACGCAGTATTTT. Translating it yields CASSAQRFSHTDTQYF.

The V and J genes are TRBV5-1 and TRBJ2-1, with TRBD1 identical over 9 bases. CDR1 and CDR2 (germline): SGHRS, YFSETQ. The ends lost 0 bases at V and 12 bases at J; junction bases unmatched: 10. The CDR3 length is 15 residues. The CDR3 sequence: CASSLALTGGFGQFF. The DNA of the CDR3 is TGCGCCAGCAGCTTGGCCTTGACAGGGGGATTCGGGCAGTTCTTC.

This clone was recorded only once. The chain employs TRBV6-5 and TRBJ1-5; 7 bases line up with TRBD1. This CDR3 has 15 residues. CDR1 and CDR2 (germline): MNHEY, SVGAGI. J lost 0 bases, V lost 5 bases, and 4 bases had no gene match. In DNA form, the CDR3 reads TGTGCCAGCAGTCCACAGGGGTATAGCAATCAGCCCCAGCATTTT. Translation gives CASSPQGYSNQPQHF.

The V and J genes are TRBV28 and TRBJ1-2; possible D gene TRBD1, 5 bases. CDR1 and CDR2 (germline): MDHEN, SYDVKM. V lost 8 bases and J lost 6, with 13 bases in between. The CDR3 totals 12 residues. CDR3 protein: CASLNQGDGYTF. The CDR3 DNA is TGTGCCAGCTTGAACCAGGGTGATGGCTACACCTTC.

The V gene is TRBV7-5, the J gene TRBJ2-1; TRBD2, the D gene given by the table, was not confirmed from the DNA. TRBV7-5 is marked as a pseudogene. The CDR3 contains 16 residues. CDR3 nucleotide sequence: TGTGCCAGAAGCCACGCACCCGCGGGGGCCCATGCTGAGCAGTTCTTC. Translating it yields CARSHAPAGAHAEQFF.

The V gene is TRBV2, the J gene TRBJ1-5; 7 positions agree with TRBD1. The germline gives CDR1 SNHLY, CDR2 FYNNEI. V shed 4 bases, J shed 5 bases, and the junction held 8 bases outside the gene matches. This CDR3 has 15 amino acids. The chain's CDR3 is CASSGGTAPHQPQHF. CDR3 nucleotides: TGTGCCAGCAGTGGAGGGACAGCTCCTCATCAGCCCCAGCATTTT.

The table lists this clone with a count of one. Other DNA sequences in this specimen translate into the identical CDR3. The rearrangement joins TRBV15 to TRBJ1-5; possible D gene TRBD1, 5 bases. CDR1 is LNHNV, CDR2 YYDKDF, per germline (reference sequence). Trimming cost V 0 bases and J 7 bases, with 16 bases left between them. The CDR3 extends over 16 amino acids. DNA for the CDR3: TGTGCCACCAGCAGAGAGCGGGGGACGGGCAGACAGCCCCAGCATTTT. Amino acids: CATSRERGTGRQPQHF.

A few counts support this clone. This chain connects TRBV5-8 to TRBJ1-1; D possibly corresponds to TRBD1 (5 bases). Germline V gene sequence: CDR1 SGHTS, CDR2 YDEGEE. The CDR3 is 14 residues long. V was trimmed by 7 bases and J by 1 base, leaving 14 bases between them. This CDR3 is CASGNLRANTEAFF. CDR3 bases: TGTGCCAGCGGTAACCTCAGGGCGAACACTGAAGCTTTCTTT.

The chain is built from TRBV19 and TRBJ1-5; D is unresolved. Germline assignment: CDR1 LNHDA and CDR2 SQIVND (reference sequence). V was trimmed by 7 bases and J by 0 bases, leaving 22 bases between them. The CDR3 consists of 18 residues. The DNA for the CDR3 is TGTGCCAGTATGAAATCCCTAATAGGAGGGTATAGCAATCAGCCCCAGCATTTT. Translation: CASMKSLIGGYSNQPQHF.

This chain joins TRBV7-9 and TRBJ2-4; 7 positions agree with TRBD1. This CDR3 region has 14 residues. CDR1 is SEHNR, CDR2 FQNEAQ, per germline (reference sequence). With 4 bases clipped from V and 3 bases from J, the junction kept 3 bases outside the gene matches. In DNA form, the CDR3 reads TGTGCCAGCAGCTCCAGGGGGAACAAAAACATTCAGTACTTC. Translating it yields CASSSRGNKNIQYF.

This clone was detected once. The chain uses TRBV6-5 and TRBJ1-2; D perhaps matches TRBD1 (6 bases). Germline loops: CDR1 MNHEY, CDR2 SVGAGI. V lost 3 bases to trimming and J lost 6 bases, with 20 bases between them. This CDR3 spans 16 amino acids. CDR3 sequence (DNA): TGTGCCAGCAGTTATATGTGGGGGCTCAGCGAGAATGGCTACACCTTC. Translated: CASSYMWGLSENGYTF.

The chain combines TRBV5-8 with TRBJ2-3, with unresolved D. The CDR3 runs to 14 residues. Per germline, CDR1 SGHTS and CDR2 YDEGEE. V was shortened by 2 bases and J by 6 bases, with 13 bases between the two germline ends. The CDR3 DNA reads as TGTGCCAGCAGCTTAATATCGGGTCCGGATACGCAGTATTTT. It yields the protein CASSLISGPDTQYF.

The rearrangement links TRBV12-5 to TRBJ1-2; D possibly corresponds to TRBD1 (6 bases). The V end was cut by 6 bases, the J end by 3 bases, with 11 bases between. CDR1 is LGHNT and CDR2 is FRNRAP in the germline V gene. The CDR3 sequence is 13 residues long. The CDR3 protein is CASGWDTDYGYTF. CDR3 nucleotide sequence: TGTGCTAGTGGCTGGGACACCGACTATGGCTACACCTTC.

The gene calls are TRBV19 and TRBJ1-5, with D possibly matching TRBD1 (6 bases). This CDR3 has 16 residues. Looked up from germline, CDR1 is LNHDA and CDR2 is SQIVND (reference sequence). The germline V and J ends were trimmed by 1 base and 5 bases, with 15 bases remaining between them. CDR3 nucleotides: TGTGCCAGTAGTATAGGGTCAGGGGCCATCGATCAGCCCCAGCATTTT. The encoded protein is CASSIGSGAIDQPQHF.

The CDR3 sequence is CSVEPQGVETQYF. DNA for the CDR3: TGCAGCGTTGAACCACAGGGCGTGGAGACCCAGTACTTC. This sequence joins TRBV29-1 and TRBJ2-5; TRBD1 might be the D (6 bases). The CDR3 consists of 13 residues. Germline V gene lookup returns CDR1 SQVTM and CDR2 ANQGSEA. Trimming pared 2 bases from V and 5 bases from J, leaving 12 bases between.